The clone carrying this T cell receptor beta chain was picked up a small number of times. Its specificity is not known. The data originate from a study of T cells in Graves' hyperthyroidism and ophthalmopathy. General study findings and limits: Researchers report that a 13 V-J model separated ophthalmopathy from stable hyperthyroidism.

There were TCR beta CDR3 regions amplified from RNA transcripts. Using the HTBI primer set, a first-round RT-PCR was run on the TCR CDR3. TCRdb processed the multiplex PCR reads anew with MiXCR; each CDR3 protein has one entry. Here the sample spans about half a million distinct CDR3 sequences, roughly a quarter being singletons. Each person with ophthalmopathy scored at least 3 on the Clinical Activity Score, reached NOSPECS grade 4 or higher, and had been ill under 3 months. The specimen sequenced was blood. The sequence was collected from a woman aged 25 to 45 with Graves' ophthalmopathy.

CDR3 sequence reads: CASNKQETQYF. The CDR3 DNA reads as TGTGCCAGCAACAAACAAGAGACCCAGTACTTC. This chain connects TRBV2 to TRBJ2-5, with no clear D. The V end lost 7 bases, the J end lost 2 bases, and 5 bases lay between the germline ends. CDR3 length equals 11 residues. CDR1 is SNHLY and CDR2 is FYNNEI in the germline V gene. Full variable domain (rest looked up from reference TRBV2 and TRBJ2-5): EPEVTQTPSHQVTQMGQEVILRCVPISNHLYFYWYRQILGQKVEFLVSFYNNEISEKSEIFDDQFSVERPDGSNFTLKIRSTKLEDSAMYFCASNKQETQYFGPGTRLLVL.